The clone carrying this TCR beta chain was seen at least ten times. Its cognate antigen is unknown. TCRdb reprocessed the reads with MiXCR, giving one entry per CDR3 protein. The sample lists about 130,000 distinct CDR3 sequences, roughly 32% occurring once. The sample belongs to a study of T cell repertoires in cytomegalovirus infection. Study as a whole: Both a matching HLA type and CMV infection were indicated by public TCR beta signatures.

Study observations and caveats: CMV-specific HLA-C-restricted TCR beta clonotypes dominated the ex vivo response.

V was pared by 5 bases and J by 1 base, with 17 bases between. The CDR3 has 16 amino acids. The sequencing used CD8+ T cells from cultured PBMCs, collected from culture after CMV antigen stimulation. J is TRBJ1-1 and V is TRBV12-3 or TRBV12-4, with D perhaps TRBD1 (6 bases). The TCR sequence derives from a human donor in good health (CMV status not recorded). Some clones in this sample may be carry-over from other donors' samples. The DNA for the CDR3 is TGTGCCAGCAGTCCTCTACCCGCGGGGGCGAACACTGAAGCTTTCTTT. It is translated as CASSPLPAGANTEAFF.